This T cell receptor (beta chain) was profiled in a study of blood T cells in healthy people across ages. Study-wide points: Strong correlation was found linking TCR beta diversity to naive T cell percentage.

Total RNA, at least 5.5 micrograms per sample, was extracted from PBMCs. Trimming removed 7 bases from V and 7 bases from J; junction bases left unmatched: 8. The germline V gene encodes CDR1 SQVTM and CDR2 ANQGSEA. The CDR3 covers 12 residues. Together with a sample-barcoded 5' primer, a J-beta primer mix was included in a second PCR lasting roughly 6 to 12 cycles. TCRdb independently ran MiXCR on the 5' RACE reads; one entry per CDR3 protein. The table lists about 1.6 million distinct CDR3 sequences, about 35% of them singletons. Turning to this clonotype: The antigen remains unidentified.

The sample taken for sequencing was blood. The source of this sequence is a woman aged 25-40 years in good health. This chain links TRBV29-1 with TRBJ1-1, with 8 nucleotides matching TRBD1. CDR3 residues: CSAGQGRGEAFF. CDR3 DNA sequence: TGCAGCGCTGGACAGGGCAGAGGTGAAGCTTTCTTT.